The 28 T cell receptor beta chains in this list originate from one sample, sequenced in a study of T-cell memory formation after mild COVID-19 (dated by TCRdb to 2020 to 2022). To prepare the library, 5' RACE was applied. The listed sequencing device is Illumina NovaSeq 6000. TCRdb reworked the public reads: Q25 trimming with fastp, MiXCR clone assembly, productive beta chains retained. Rows with one shared CDR3 protein collapse into an entry with the most common genes and DNA. This sample holds hundreds of thousands of distinct CDR3 sequences; 20% to 25% were observed only once. The ten largest clones capture around 23% of the sample. The sequencing input was PBMCs or a T cell subset sorted from them (not recorded which). Every receptor here comes from a man younger than 30 who had mild COVID-19 (a few samples of this study predate the infection). The sample titles of this study are shuffled in the database, so cell type and time point are left out; the donor was told from shared clones.

The chain carries TRBV20-1 and TRBJ2-3; TRBD2 matches at 15 bases. J gave up 3 bases and V 5 bases, and 6 bases lay outside the gene matches. Looked up from germline, CDR1 is DFQATT and CDR2 is SNEGSKA (reference sequence). CDR3 size: 16 residues. The CDR3 sequence: CSAAGLAGGRTDTQYF. The CDR3, as DNA: TGCAGTGCTGCTGGACTAGCGGGGGGGCGGACAGATACGCAGTATTTT.

The table lists this clonotype with many counts. This rearrangement joins TRBV12-3 or TRBV12-4 to TRBJ2-1; possibly TRBD1 for D (6 bases). The length of the CDR3 is 15 residues. V lost 6 bases and J lost 3, with 15 bases in between. DNA for the CDR3: TGTGCCAGCAGCCCCCCAGGGGCGGGCTACAATGAGCAGTTCTTC. Protein sequence: CASSPPGAGYNEQFF.

This clonotype was recorded a few times. The chain has TRBV9 and TRBJ2-3, with unresolved D. The germline V gene has CDR1 SGDLS and CDR2 YYNGEE. V was trimmed by 0 bases and J by 1 base, leaving 9 bases between them. The CDR3 loop spans 15 amino acids. CDR3 in DNA: TGTGCCAGCAGCGTAGAGTCCCATCGCACAGATACGCAGTATTTT. As protein: CASSVESHRTDTQYF.

This clonotype was observed a handful of times. This chain links TRBV29-1 with TRBJ2-7; possibly TRBD1 for D (6 bases). CDR3 size: 13 residues. The V end was cut by 6 bases, the J end by 3 bases, with 15 bases between. CDR1 and CDR2 from the germline V gene are SQVTM and ANQGSEA. DNA of the CDR3: TGCAGCGTGGCCTCCGACAGGCGCTACGAGCAGTACGTC. Amino acids: CSVASDRRYEQYV.

The V call is TRBV28, the J call TRBJ2-5; TRBD1 aligns across 7 bases. The V segment lost 6 bases and the J segment 2 bases; nucleotides outside the gene matches: 9. CDR3 length equals 15 residues. The germline V gene encodes CDR1 MDHEN and CDR2 SYDVKM. CDR3 sequence reads: CASSVGGSRQETQYF. The CDR3 DNA reads TGTGCCAGCAGCGTAGGGGGCTCCAGACAAGAGACCCAGTACTTC.

This chain connects TRBV5-4 to TRBJ1-1, with TRBD1 matching 7 bases. V dropped 3 bases and J dropped 4; count of bases not matched to a gene: 3. Per the germline V gene, CDR1 is SGHNT and CDR2 is YYREEE (reference sequence). The CDR3 extends over 13 amino acids. CDR3 in DNA: TGTGCCAGCAGCTACACAGGGGTCACTGAAGCTTTCTTT. This gives the protein CASSYTGVTEAFF.

The chain has TRBV18 and TRBJ1-4; D remains unclear. Trimming took off 5 bases at V and 6 bases at J, with 7 bases between the two ends. From germline, CDR1 is KGHSH and CDR2 LQKENI. There are 12 residues in the CDR3. The CDR3 spells CASSSRDEKLFF. CDR3 coding DNA: TGTGCCAGCTCAAGCCGGGATGAAAAACTGTTTTTT.

This clonotype has just a few counts. The chain recombines TRBV27 with TRBJ2-5; D is perhaps TRBD1 (5 bases). V was cut by 3 bases and J by 6 bases, with 14 bases left in between. Looked up from germline, CDR1 is MNHEY and CDR2 is SMNVEV (reference sequence). The CDR3 has 14 amino acids. The CDR3 DNA reads TGTGCCAGCAGTTTTTTTGGGGCCGAAAAGACCCAGTACTTC. Translated, it gives CASSFFGAEKTQYF.

This rearrangement joins TRBV11-3 to TRBJ1-1; no clear D gene. V was clipped by 5 bases and J by 1 base, with 11 bases between them. There are 14 residues in the CDR3. CDR1 is SGHNT, CDR2 YENEEA, per germline. CDR3 loop: CASSLDGENTEAFF. As DNA, the CDR3 is TGTGCCAGCAGCCTGGACGGGGAGAACACTGAAGCTTTCTTT.

This clonotype was counted only a few times. This chain joins TRBV24-1 and TRBJ2-5; no clear D. Between the trimmed V and J ends, which lost 2 bases and 7 bases, there was a span of 13 bases. The germline CDR1 and CDR2 sequences are KGHDR and SFDVKD. This CDR3 has 14 amino acids. The CDR3 sequence is CATSDSGGSRTQYF. CDR3 coding DNA: TGTGCCACCAGTGATTCGGGTGGATCAAGGACCCAGTACTTC.

This clonotype showed up just a few times. This chain connects TRBV7-9 to TRBJ2-5; D gene unclear. Trimming stripped 5 bases from V and 5 bases from J, with 15 bases between. The CDR3 extends over 14 amino acids. Germline CDR1 and CDR2: SEHNR and FQNEAQ (reference sequence). The CDR3, as DNA: TGTGCCAGCAGCCAGGCCGGCCAGAGGGAGACCCAGTACTTC. Translation gives CASSQAGQRETQYF.

The gene calls are TRBV18 and TRBJ1-1; maybe TRBD1 (6 bases). V shed 8 bases and J shed 5 bases, with 21 bases lying between them. Germline assignment: CDR1 KGHSH and CDR2 LQKENI. The CDR3 spans 15 residues. CDR3 DNA sequence: TGTGCCAGCGGCCGACAGGCTACCTTGAGGACTGAAGCTTTCTTT. It codes for CASGRQATLRTEAFF. The full variable domain, rest sourced from reference TRBV18 and TRBJ1-1, is NAGVMQNPRHLVRRRGQEARLRCSPMKGHSHVYWYRQLPEEGLKFMVYLQKENIIDESGMPKERFSAEFPKEGPSILRIQQVVRGDSAAYFCASGRQATLRTEAFFGQGTRLTVV.

This clonotype was counted a few times. The rearrangement uses TRBV4-2 and TRBJ2-3, with TRBD2 matching 9 bases. Germline V lookup: CDR1 LGHNA, CDR2 YNFKEQ. The CDR3 runs 17 residues. V was clipped by 0 bases and J by 11 bases; unmatched bases: 15. The CDR3 DNA sequence: TGTGCCAGCAGCCAAGATGTCCTAGCGGGGAGACCAGGGGGGCAGTATTTT. This codes for CASSQDVLAGRPGGQYF.

The chain couples TRBV7-9 to TRBJ2-3; no reliable D call. The ends were cut back, 1 base at V and 0 bases at J, with 8 bases in the middle. This CDR3 has 15 residues. CDR1 and CDR2 from the germline V gene are SEHNR and FQNEAQ (reference sequence). For the CDR3, the DNA is TGTGCCAGCAGCTTAGAGGGCGTTAGCACAGATACGCAGTATTTT. Amino acids: CASSLEGVSTDTQYF.

The genes are TRBV6-2 or TRBV6-3 and TRBJ2-1, with 9 bases matching TRBD2. The germline V gene encodes CDR1 MNHEY and CDR2 SVGEGT. The CDR3 is 14 residues long. Trimming cost V 5 bases and J 8 bases; bases outside gene matches: 7. CDR3 loop: CASSLAGGPYEQFF. In DNA, the CDR3 is TGTGCCAGCAGTCTCGCGGGGGGGCCCTATGAGCAGTTCTTC.

This clonotype came up many times. The chain carries TRBV10-3 and TRBJ2-5; D possibly corresponds to TRBD2 (5 bases). CDR1 is ENHRY and CDR2 is SYGVKD in the germline V gene. Trimming cost V 6 bases and J 0 bases, with 11 bases left between them. This CDR3 has 14 residues. In DNA form, the CDR3 reads TGTGCCATCAGGGGAGAGGGTTACCAAGAGACCCAGTACTTC. Its protein is CAIRGEGYQETQYF.

V is TRBV10-3 and J is TRBJ2-3; D is ambiguous. CDR1 and CDR2 from the germline V gene are ENHRY and SYGVKD. Trimming shortened V by 7 bases and J by 0 bases, and 17 bases separated the two germline ends. The length of the CDR3 is 16 residues. The CDR3 loop reads CAINHSGEISTDTQYF. CDR3 DNA: TGTGCCATCAACCACTCCGGAGAGATTAGCACAGATACGCAGTATTTT.

This clonotype was seen more than once but under ten times. This chain joins TRBV5-4 and TRBJ1-4; no reliable D call. The germline gives CDR1 SGHNT, CDR2 YYREEE (reference sequence). The CDR3 is 15 amino acids. The V gene lost 1 base and the J gene lost 7 bases, with 14 bases spanning the gap. The CDR3 sequence is CASSLSPRTGEKLFF. The CDR3, as DNA: TGTGCCAGCAGCTTGAGCCCTAGGACGGGTGAAAAACTGTTTTTT.

V and J are TRBV5-1 and TRBJ2-3; 8 bases are shared with TRBD2. This CDR3 has 15 residues. The V gene end was trimmed by 4 bases and the J gene end by 0 bases; junction bases not matched to a gene: 4. CDR1 is SGHRS, CDR2 YFSETQ, per germline. The CDR3 here is CASSPAGVSTDTQYF. In nucleotides, the CDR3 is TGCGCCAGCAGCCCAGCGGGGGTTAGCACAGATACGCAGTATTTT. Looking up the rest from reference TRBV5-1 and TRBJ2-3 gives the full variable domain: KAGVTQTPRYLIKTRGQQVTLSCSPISGHRSVSWYQQTPGQGLQFLFEYFSETQRNKGNFPGRFSGRQFSNSRSEMNVSTLELGDSALYLCASSPAGVSTDTQYFGPGTRLTVL.

This chain links TRBV6-2 or TRBV6-3 with TRBJ2-3; maybe TRBD2 (5 bases). V dropped 0 bases and J dropped 3 bases, with 7 bases sitting between them. This CDR3 comprises 14 residues. In germline, CDR1 is MNHEY, CDR2 SVGEGT. The DNA for the CDR3 is TGTGCCAGCAGTTACTCCGGGGAAACAGATACGCAGTATTTT. Its translation: CASSYSGETDTQYF.

Of note for this clonotype: An end of the junction does not agree with germline; a read error may underlie this. The rearrangement uses TRBV20-1 and TRBJ2-1, with a tentative D call TRBD2 (6 bases). Germline V lookup: CDR1 DFQATT, CDR2 SNEGSKA (reference sequence). The CDR3 totals 15 residues. CDR3 in amino acids: CSASQTRWGYNEKFF. The CDR3 region has the DNA TGCAGTGCTAGCCAGACTAGGTGGGGTTACAATGAGAAGTTCTTC.

The chain combines TRBV7-2 with TRBJ2-1; a possible D gene is TRBD2 (5 bases). CDR1 and CDR2 (germline): SGHTA, FQGNSA. This CDR3 spans 13 amino acids. The V end lost 5 bases, the J end lost 9 bases, and 14 bases lay between the germline ends. CDR3 sequence (DNA): TGTGCCAGCAGCGCGGGTGCCGACGGTGAGCAGTTCTTC. Translation gives CASSAGADGEQFF.

The V gene is TRBV12-3 or TRBV12-4, the J gene TRBJ2-1, with 8 bases lining up with TRBD1. CDR3 length: 17 amino acids. Trimming at V came to 2 bases and at J to 2 bases, leaving 8 bases not matched to a gene. This CDR3 reads CASSLIIGQGTYNEQFF. The CDR3, as DNA: TGTGCCAGCAGTTTAATCATAGGACAGGGTACCTACAATGAGCAGTTCTTC.

This clonotype occurred once. This rearrangement joins TRBV7-6 to TRBJ2-5; no reliable D call. CDR3 length equals 14 residues. Trimming left V 5 bases short and J 4 bases short, with 14 bases between. Germline CDR1 reads SGHVS; CDR2 reads FNYEAQ. The CDR3 DNA reads as TGTGCCAGCAGCCCAATTAGAGGTGGAGAGACCCAGTACTTC. It specifies CASSPIRGGETQYF.

Comments on this clonotype: Given a far larger clone just one base away, this is likely a sequencing read error. The V gene is TRBV7-2, the J gene TRBJ2-5; no definite D call. This CDR3 contains 11 residues. Per the germline V gene, CDR1 is SGHTA and CDR2 is FQGNSA. CDR3 nucleotides: TGTGACAGCAGCTTACAAGAGACCCAGTACTTC. This codes for CDSSLQETQYF.

This clonotype has a handful of counts. The J gene is TRBJ2-7, the V gene TRBV7-9; 8 nucleotides agree with TRBD2. This CDR3 has 15 residues. Germline lookup yields CDR1 SEHNR and CDR2 FQNEAQ (reference sequence). V gave up 3 bases and J gave up 3 bases; unmatched junction bases: 7. This CDR3 is CASSLCGGRFYEQYV. In nucleotides, the CDR3 is TGTGCCAGCAGCTTGTGCGGGGGGCGCTTCTACGAGCAGTACGTC.

The chain combines TRBV5-1 with TRBJ2-2; D might be TRBD1 (5 bases). V gave up 3 bases and J gave up 5 bases, with 11 bases separating them. Looked up from germline, CDR1 is SGHRS and CDR2 is YFSETQ. The CDR3 has 14 amino acids. The CDR3 nucleotides are TGCGCCAGCAGCTATAGGGGTGGAACCGGGGAGCTGTTTTTT. As protein: CASSYRGGTGELFF.

The V call is TRBV20-1, the J call TRBJ2-7; 9 bases align to TRBD1. CDR1 DFQATT and CDR2 SNEGSKA come from the germline V gene (reference sequence). V gave up 4 bases and J gave up 3 bases; unmatched junction bases: 10. This CDR3 has 15 amino acids. The CDR3 sequence is CSANKPGQGLYEQYF. Written as DNA, the CDR3 is TGCAGTGCTAATAAGCCGGGACAGGGTCTCTACGAGCAGTACTTC.